This record looks at one T cell receptor (beta chain) sequence and its context. No antigen is known for it. This record belongs to a study of CXCR3-negative and CXCR3-positive naive CD8 T cells. General study points: Sequencing showed both naive subsets with comparably high diversity, and memory CD8+ cells much lower. The study found that naive CXCR3-negative and CXCR3-positive cells shared TRBV-TRBJ usage, while memory cells differed. More hydrophobic TRB CDR3s occurred in CXCR3-positive than in CXCR3-negative naive cells. Partial loss of CXCR3 expression followed cryopreservation; most assays used fresh PBMCs.

Naive CD8+ T cells were CD45RO-CCR7+CD27+CD95-. This CDR3 has 15 amino acids. Germline CDR1 MNHNY, CDR2 SVGAGI (reference sequence). The libraries of TRB cDNA were constructed through 5' RACE using UMI labels. TCRdb re-called the 5' RACE reads; every CDR3 protein appears as one record, without DNA. The sample table includes approximately 98,000 distinct CDR3 sequences. The chain employs TRBV6-6 and TRBJ2-7; TCRdb selects TRBD1, and the lack of DNA leaves this call unchecked. The sample consisted of naive CXCR3+ CD8+ T cells from blood. Regarding subset: CD45RO-CCR7+CD27+CD95- naive CD8+ T cells expressing CXCR3 (TNR3+). This receptor was identified in a human donor in good health. Some clones in this sample may be carry-over from other donors' samples. The CDR3 loop is CASSHPGQGQYEQYF.